This T cell receptor (beta chain) is from a study of blood T cell repertoires in COVID-19. Study summary: Donors in the United States, Italy and Spain gave samples during acute or convalescent COVID-19. The analysed material was cDNA or gDNA that came from T cells, B-cell-depleted T cells, or PBMCs.

The germline V and J ends were trimmed by 5 bases and 5 bases, with 13 bases remaining between them. Germline V CDR1 and CDR2: SEHNR, FQNEAQ (reference sequence). CDR3 length: 13 amino acids. Seattle's cohort entered during active infection and was followed longitudinally. Study processing details: Reference gene primer amplification yielded estimated nucleated cell counts. Method: immunoSEQ multiplex PCR; TCRdb's copy keeps in-frame clones and lacks some. V and J calls plus clone size are reproduced from that table; the DNA served to infer D and trimming. Here the sample spans about 64,000 clones, more than 75% being singletons.

The source of this sequence is a man aged 60 to 69 with COVID-19, enrolled during active disease. Sequencing used peripheral blood. V usage is TRBV7-9 and J usage is TRBJ2-7, with TRBD2 as a possible D gene (6 bases). The CDR3 bases are TGTGCCAGCAGCCTCGGGAGTCAGGACGAGCAGTACTTC. Protein sequence: CASSLGSQDEQYF.